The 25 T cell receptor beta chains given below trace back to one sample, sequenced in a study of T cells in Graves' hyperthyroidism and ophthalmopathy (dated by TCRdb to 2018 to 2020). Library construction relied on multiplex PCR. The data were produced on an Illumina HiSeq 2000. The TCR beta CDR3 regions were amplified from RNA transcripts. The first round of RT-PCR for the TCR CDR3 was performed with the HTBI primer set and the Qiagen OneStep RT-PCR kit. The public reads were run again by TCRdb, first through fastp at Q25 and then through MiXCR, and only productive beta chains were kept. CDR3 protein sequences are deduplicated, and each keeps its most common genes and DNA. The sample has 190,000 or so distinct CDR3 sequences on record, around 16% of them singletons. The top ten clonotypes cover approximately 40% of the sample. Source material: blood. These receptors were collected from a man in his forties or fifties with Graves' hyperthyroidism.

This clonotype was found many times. The CDR3 DNA sequence: TGTGCCTGGAGTGTCTTGGGACACAGAGCGGGGACCCAGTACTTC. Translation: CAWSVLGHRAGTQYF. V is TRBV30 and J is TRBJ2-5; D may match TRBD1 or TRBD2 (6 bases each). From germline, CDR1 is GTSNPN and CDR2 SVGIG (reference sequence). The CDR3 extends over 15 amino acids. Trimming pared 0 bases from V and 7 bases from J, leaving 18 bases between.

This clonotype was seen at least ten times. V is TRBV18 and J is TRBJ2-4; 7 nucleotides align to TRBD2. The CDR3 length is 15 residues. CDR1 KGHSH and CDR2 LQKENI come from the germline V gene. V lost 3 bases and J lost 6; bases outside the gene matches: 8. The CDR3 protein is CASSPGGGALNIQYF. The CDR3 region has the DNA TGTGCCAGCTCACCTGGGGGGGGAGCACTAAACATTCAGTACTTC. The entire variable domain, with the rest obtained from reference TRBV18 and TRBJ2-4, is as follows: NAGVMQNPRHLVRRRGQEARLRCSPMKGHSHVYWYRQLPEEGLKFMVYLQKENIIDESGMPKERFSAEFPKEGPSILRIQQVVRGDSAAYFCASSPGGGALNIQYFGAGTRLSVL.

CDR3 sequence (DNA): TGTGCCACCAAATTCACAGACAGGGGGCCAACTCGTGGGGCCAACGTCCTGACTTTC. Its translation is CATKFTDRGPTRGANVLTF. The chain uses TRBV19 and TRBJ2-6, with 10 bases aligning to TRBD1. V trimming: 10 bases; J trimming: 3 bases; junction bases outside the gene matches: 18. Looked up from germline, CDR1 is LNHDA and CDR2 is SQIVND (reference sequence). The CDR3 is made up of 19 amino acids.

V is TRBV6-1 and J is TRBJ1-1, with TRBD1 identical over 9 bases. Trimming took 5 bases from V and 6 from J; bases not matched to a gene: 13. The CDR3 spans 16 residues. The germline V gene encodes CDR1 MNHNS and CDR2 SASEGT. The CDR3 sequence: CASSKRQGVSIAEAFF. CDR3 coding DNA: TGTGCCAGCAGTAAACGACAGGGGGTGTCGATCGCTGAAGCTTTCTTT.

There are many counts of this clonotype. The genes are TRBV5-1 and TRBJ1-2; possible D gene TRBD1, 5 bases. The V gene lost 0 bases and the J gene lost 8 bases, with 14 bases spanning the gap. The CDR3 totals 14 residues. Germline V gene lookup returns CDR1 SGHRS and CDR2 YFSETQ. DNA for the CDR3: TGCGCCAGCAGCTTGGCTGGCAGGGCCTACGGCTACACCTTC. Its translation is CASSLAGRAYGYTF.

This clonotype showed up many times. The CDR3 sequence is CASSMGLVLYEQYF. DNA for the CDR3: TGTGCCAGCAGCATGGGACTAGTTCTCTACGAGCAGTACTTC. This chain links TRBV6-2 or TRBV6-3 with TRBJ2-7; 8 nucleotides agree with TRBD2. The CDR3 is 14 amino acids. The germline CDR1 and CDR2 sequences are MNHEY and SVGEGT. The J segment lost 3 bases and the V segment lost 6 bases, leaving 7 bases of the junction unmatched.

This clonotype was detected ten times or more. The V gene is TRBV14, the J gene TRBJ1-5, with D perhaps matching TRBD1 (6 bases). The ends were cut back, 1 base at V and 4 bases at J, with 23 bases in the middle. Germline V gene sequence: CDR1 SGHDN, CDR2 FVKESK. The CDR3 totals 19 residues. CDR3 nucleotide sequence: TGTGCCAGCAGCCAAGGACGGACAGAAGGCGGCATGGGAAATCAGCCCCAGCATTTT. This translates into CASSQGRTEGGMGNQPQHF.

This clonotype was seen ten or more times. The CDR3 reads CASSWKDRGIQPQHF. The CDR3 DNA follows: TGTGCCAGCAGCTGGAAGGACAGGGGGATTCAGCCCCAGCATTTT. The rearrangement joins TRBV7-2 to TRBJ1-5; 10 nucleotides align to TRBD1. Germline CDR1 SGHTA, CDR2 FQGNSA. V gave up 4 bases and J gave up 6 bases; unmatched junction bases: 6. The CDR3 is made up of 15 amino acids. The full variable domain, completed using reference TRBV7-2 and TRBJ1-5, is GAGVSQSPSNKVTEKGKDVELRCDPISGHTALYWYRQSLGQGLEFLIYFQGNSAPDKSGLPSDRFSAERTGGSVSTLTIQRTQQEDSAVYLCASSWKDRGIQPQHFGDGTRLSIL.

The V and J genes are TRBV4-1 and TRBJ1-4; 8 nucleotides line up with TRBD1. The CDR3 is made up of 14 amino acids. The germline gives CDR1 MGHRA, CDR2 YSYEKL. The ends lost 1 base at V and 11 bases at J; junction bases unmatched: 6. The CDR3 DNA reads TGCGCCAGCAGCCAAGCGACAGGGGTCGGGAAACTGTTTTTT. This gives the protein CASSQATGVGKLFF.

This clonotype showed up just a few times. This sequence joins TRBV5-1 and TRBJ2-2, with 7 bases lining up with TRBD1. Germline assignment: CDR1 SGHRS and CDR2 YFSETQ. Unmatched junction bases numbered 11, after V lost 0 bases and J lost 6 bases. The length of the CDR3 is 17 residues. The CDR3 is CASSLGQGRSWAGELFF. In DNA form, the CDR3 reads TGCGCCAGCAGCTTGGGACAGGGAAGGTCGTGGGCCGGGGAGCTGTTTTTT.

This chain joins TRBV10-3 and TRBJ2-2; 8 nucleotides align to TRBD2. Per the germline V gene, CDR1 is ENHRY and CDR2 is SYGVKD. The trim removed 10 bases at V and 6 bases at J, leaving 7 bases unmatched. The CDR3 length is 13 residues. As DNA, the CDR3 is TGTGCCACGTCGGGGGGGCGCGCCGGGGAGCTGTTTTTT. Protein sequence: CATSGGRAGELFF.

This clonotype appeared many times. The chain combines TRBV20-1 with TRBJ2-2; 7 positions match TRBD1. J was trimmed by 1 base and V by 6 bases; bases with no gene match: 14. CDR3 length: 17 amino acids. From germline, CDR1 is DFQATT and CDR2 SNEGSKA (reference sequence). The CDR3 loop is CSATTRQGLVNTGELFF. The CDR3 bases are TGCAGTGCAACTACAAGACAGGGTCTGGTGAACACCGGGGAGCTGTTTTTT.

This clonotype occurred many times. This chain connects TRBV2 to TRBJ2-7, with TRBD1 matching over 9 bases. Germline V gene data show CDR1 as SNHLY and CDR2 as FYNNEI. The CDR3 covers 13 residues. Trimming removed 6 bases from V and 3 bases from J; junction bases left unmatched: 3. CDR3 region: CASRGTGNYEQYF. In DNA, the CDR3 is TGTGCCAGCAGGGGGACAGGGAACTACGAGCAGTACTTC.

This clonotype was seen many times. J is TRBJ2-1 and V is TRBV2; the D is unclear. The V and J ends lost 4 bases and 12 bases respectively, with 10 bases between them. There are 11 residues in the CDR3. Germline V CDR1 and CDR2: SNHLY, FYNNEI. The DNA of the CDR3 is TGTGCCAGCAGTGGTGGGTTTGGGCAGTTCTTC. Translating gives CASSGGFGQFF.

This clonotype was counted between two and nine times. The CDR3 loop is CASSYSTGDSYSPLHF. CDR3 nucleotides: TGTGCCAGCAGTTATTCAACCGGGGACAGTTATTCACCCCTCCACTTT. This chain joins TRBV6-9 and TRBJ1-6; 7 positions agree with TRBD1. The V gene end was trimmed by 0 bases and the J gene end by 8 bases; junction bases not matched to a gene: 7. Germline CDR1 is MNHGY and CDR2 is SVAAGI. CDR3 length: 16 amino acids.

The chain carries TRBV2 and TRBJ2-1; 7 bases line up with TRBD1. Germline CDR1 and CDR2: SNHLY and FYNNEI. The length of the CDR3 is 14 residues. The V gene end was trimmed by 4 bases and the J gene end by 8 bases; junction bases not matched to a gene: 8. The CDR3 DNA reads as TGTGCCAGCAGTGCGGGCAGGGGGTGGGATGAGCAGTTCTTC. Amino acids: CASSAGRGWDEQFF.

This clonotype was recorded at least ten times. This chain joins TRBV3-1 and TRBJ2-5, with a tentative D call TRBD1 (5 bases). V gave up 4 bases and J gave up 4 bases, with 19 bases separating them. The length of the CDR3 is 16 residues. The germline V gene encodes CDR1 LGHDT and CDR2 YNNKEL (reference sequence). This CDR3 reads CASSLQGVKGGETQYF. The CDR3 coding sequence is TGTGCCAGCAGCCTCCAGGGTGTAAAGGGCGGAGAGACCCAGTACTTC.

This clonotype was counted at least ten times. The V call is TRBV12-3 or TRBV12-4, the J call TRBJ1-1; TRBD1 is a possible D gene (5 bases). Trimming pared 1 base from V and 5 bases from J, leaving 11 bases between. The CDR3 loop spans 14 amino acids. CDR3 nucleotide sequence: TGTGCCAGCAGTTTAGTTGGGGGGGTGACTGAAGCTTTCTTT. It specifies CASSLVGGVTEAFF.

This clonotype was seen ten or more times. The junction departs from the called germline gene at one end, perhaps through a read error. CDR3 sequence: CSATPGSYEQCF. The CDR3 nucleotides read TGCAGTGCGACCCCCGGGAGCTACGAGCAGTGCTTC. The rearrangement uses TRBV20-1 and TRBJ2-7, with D possibly TRBD2 on 6 matching bases. CDR1 is DFQATT, CDR2 SNEGSKA, per germline (reference sequence). CDR3 length: 12 amino acids.

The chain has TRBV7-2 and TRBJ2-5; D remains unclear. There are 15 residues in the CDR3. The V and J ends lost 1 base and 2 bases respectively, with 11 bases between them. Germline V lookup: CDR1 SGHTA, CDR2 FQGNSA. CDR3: CASSLVLGGQETQYF. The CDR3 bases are TGTGCCAGCAGCTTAGTTTTGGGCGGACAAGAGACCCAGTACTTC.

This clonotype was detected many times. The CDR3 nucleotides are TGTGCCAGCTCACCAAACCGAAAAGGGTACAATGAGCAGTTCTTC. Protein sequence: CASSPNRKGYNEQFF. V gene TRBV18 combines with J gene TRBJ2-1; D is unclear. V lost 2 bases to trimming and J lost 4 bases, with 12 bases between them. Germline values: CDR1 KGHSH, CDR2 LQKENI. The CDR3 is made up of 15 amino acids.

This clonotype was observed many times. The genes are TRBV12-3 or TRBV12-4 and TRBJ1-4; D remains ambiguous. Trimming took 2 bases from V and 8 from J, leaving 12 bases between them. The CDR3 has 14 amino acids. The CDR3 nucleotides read TGTGCCAGCAGTTTATCACTAGGTGAAGAAAAACTGTTTTTT. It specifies CASSLSLGEEKLFF.

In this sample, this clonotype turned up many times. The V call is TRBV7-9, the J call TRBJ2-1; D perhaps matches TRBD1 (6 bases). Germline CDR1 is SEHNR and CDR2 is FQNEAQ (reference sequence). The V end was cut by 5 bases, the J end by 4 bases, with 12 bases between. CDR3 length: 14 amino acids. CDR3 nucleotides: TGTGCCAGCAGCCCACCCACAGGGTACAATGAGCAGTTCTTC. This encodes CASSPPTGYNEQFF.

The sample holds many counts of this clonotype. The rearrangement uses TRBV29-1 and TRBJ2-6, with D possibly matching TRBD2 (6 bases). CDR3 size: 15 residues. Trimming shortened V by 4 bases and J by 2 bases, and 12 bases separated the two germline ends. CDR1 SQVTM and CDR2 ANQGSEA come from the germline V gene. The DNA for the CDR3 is TGCAGCGTTGGACAAGGAGGGGCTGGGGCCAACGTCCTGACTTTC. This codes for CSVGQGGAGANVLTF. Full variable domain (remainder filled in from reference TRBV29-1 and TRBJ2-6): SAVISQKPSRDICQRGTSLTIQCQVDSQVTMMFWYRQQPGQSLTLIATANQGSEATYESGFVIDKFPISRPNLTFSTLTVSNMSPEDSSIYLCSVGQGGAGANVLTFGAGSRLTVL.

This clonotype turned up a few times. This CDR3 is CASSLDQHLAYEQYF. CDR3 nucleotide sequence: TGTGCCAGCAGCTTAGATCAGCATCTCGCCTACGAGCAGTACTTC. The V call is TRBV11-2, the J call TRBJ2-7, with no clear D. Germline CDR1 reads SGHAT; CDR2 reads FQNNGV. The germline V and J ends were trimmed by 0 bases and 2 bases, with 11 bases remaining between them. The CDR3 contains 15 residues.